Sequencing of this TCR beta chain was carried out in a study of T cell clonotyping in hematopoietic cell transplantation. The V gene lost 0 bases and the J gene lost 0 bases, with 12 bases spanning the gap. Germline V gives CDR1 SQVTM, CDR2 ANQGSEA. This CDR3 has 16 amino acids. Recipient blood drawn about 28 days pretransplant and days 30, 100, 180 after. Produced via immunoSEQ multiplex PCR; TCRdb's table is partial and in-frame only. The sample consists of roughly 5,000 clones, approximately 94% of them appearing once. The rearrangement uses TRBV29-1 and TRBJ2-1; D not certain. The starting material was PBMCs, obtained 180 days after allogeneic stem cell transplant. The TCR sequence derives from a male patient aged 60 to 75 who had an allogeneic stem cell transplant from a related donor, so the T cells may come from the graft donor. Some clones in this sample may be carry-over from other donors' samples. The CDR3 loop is CSVEDPGYSSYNEQFF. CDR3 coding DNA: TGCAGCGTTGAAGATCCAGGCTATAGCTCCTACAATGAGCAGTTCTTC.